The T cell receptor beta chain under discussion was sequenced for a study of shared clonotypes between healthy human individuals. Study-level results: Clonotype sharing among the donors was expected to vary with sequencing depth.

Of note for this clone: What it binds is not known.

Germline V gives CDR1 MDHEN, CDR2 SYDVKM. Between the trimmed V and J ends, which lost 6 bases and 0 bases, there was a span of 9 bases. CDR3 length equals 13 residues. Clones were sequenced by immunoSEQ multiplex PCR, and TCRdb holds only the in-frame ones, with some missing. The sample lists about a million clones; about 72% were seen once. The sequencing input was memory CD4+ T cells from PBMCs. Documented subset: CD45RA-negative fraction. The source is a young man in good health. Some clones in this sample may be carry-over from other donors' samples. V gene TRBV28 combines with J gene TRBJ2-7, with D unclear. CDR3 DNA sequence: TGTGCCAGCAGAAAGTATAGCTCCTACGAGCAGTACTTC. Encoded protein: CASRKYSSYEQYF.